Sequencing of this TCR beta chain was carried out in a study of T cells in tuberculosis. About the study: Within 7 days of starting treatment, or before, PBMC were stored.

Specified time point: new active TB diagnosis, blood taken before or within 7 days of starting treatment. Tuberculosis was confirmed by positive sputum smear and/or M. tuberculosis culture. Study observations and caveats: Active tuberculosis alpha repertoires lay closer to GMM-specific TCRs than controls'. Active tuberculosis cases were adults; controls were adolescents.

On this clone itself: Its target is not known.

Profiling relied on immunoSEQ multiplex PCR, and the TCRdb table lists in-frame clones only, not all of them. The sample includes tens of thousands of clones, approximately 94% of them seen just once. The receptor was derived from an adult with tuberculosis. The source was PBMCs, collected at tuberculosis diagnosis.

For the CDR3, the DNA is TGTGCCAGCAGCGCCGCGGGGGGGCGAAATGAGCAGTTCTTC. Encoded protein: CASSAAGGRNEQFF. The gene calls are TRBV7-9 and TRBJ2-1, with 9 nucleotides matching TRBD2. Trimming took 5 bases from V and 7 from J; bases not matched to a gene: 6. The CDR3 contains 14 residues. In germline, CDR1 is SEHNR, CDR2 FQNEAQ (reference sequence).